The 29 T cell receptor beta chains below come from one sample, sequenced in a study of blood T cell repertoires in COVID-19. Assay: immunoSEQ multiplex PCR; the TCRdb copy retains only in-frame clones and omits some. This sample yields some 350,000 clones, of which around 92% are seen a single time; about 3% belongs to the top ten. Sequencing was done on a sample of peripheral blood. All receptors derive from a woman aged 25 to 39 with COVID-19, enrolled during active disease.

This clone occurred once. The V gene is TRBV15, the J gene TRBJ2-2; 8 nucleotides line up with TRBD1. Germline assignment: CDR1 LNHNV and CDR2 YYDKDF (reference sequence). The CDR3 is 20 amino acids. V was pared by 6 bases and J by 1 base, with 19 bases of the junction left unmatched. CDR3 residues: CATRTGGWTARELNTGELFF. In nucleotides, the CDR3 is TGTGCCACCAGAACAGGGGGGTGGACAGCTCGGGAATTGAACACCGGGGAGCTGTTTTTT.

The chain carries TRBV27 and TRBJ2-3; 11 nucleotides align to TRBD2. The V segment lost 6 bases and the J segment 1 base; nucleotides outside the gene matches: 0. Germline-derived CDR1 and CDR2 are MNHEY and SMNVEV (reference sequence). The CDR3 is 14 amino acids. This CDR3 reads CASRLAGGTDTQYF. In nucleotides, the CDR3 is TGTGCCAGCAGACTAGCGGGGGGCACAGATACGCAGTATTTT.

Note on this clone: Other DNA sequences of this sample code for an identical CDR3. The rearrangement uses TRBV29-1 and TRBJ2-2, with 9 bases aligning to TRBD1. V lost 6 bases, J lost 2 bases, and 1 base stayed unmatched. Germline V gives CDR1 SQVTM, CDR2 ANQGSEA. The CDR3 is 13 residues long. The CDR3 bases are TGCAGCGTGGGACAGGGTAACACCGGGGAGCTGTTTTTT. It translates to CSVGQGNTGELFF.

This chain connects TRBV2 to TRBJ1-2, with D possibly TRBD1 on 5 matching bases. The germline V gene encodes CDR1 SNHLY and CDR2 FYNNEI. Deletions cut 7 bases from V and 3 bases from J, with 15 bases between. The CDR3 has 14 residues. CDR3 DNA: TGTGCCAGCAAGTGGCAGGGCGGTGACTATGGCTACACCTTC. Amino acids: CASKWQGGDYGYTF.

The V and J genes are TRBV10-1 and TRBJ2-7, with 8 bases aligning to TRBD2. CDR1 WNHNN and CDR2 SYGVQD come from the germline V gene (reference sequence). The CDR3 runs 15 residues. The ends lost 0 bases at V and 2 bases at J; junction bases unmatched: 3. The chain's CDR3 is CASSESPGLAYEQYF. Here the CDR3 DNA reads TGCGCCAGCAGTGAGTCGCCGGGACTAGCCTACGAGCAGTACTTC.

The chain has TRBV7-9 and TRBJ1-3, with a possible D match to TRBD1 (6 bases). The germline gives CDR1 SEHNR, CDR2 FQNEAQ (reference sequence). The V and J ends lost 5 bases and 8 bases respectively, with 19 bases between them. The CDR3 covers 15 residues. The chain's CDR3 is CASSPRQARRDTIYF. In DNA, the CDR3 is TGTGCCAGCAGCCCCCGACAGGCCAGACGTGACACCATATATTTT.

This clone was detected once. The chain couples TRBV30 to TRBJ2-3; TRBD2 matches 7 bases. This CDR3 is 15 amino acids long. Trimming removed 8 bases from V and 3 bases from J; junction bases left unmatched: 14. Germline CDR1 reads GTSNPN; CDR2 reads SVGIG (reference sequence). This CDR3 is CAGRGDPFPTDTQYF. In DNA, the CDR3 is TGTGCCGGACGGGGGGATCCCTTTCCAACAGATACGCAGTATTTT.

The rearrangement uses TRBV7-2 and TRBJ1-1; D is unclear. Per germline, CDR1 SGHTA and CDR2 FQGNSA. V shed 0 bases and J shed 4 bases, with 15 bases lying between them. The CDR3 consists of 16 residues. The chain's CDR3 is CASSLARSLGGTEAFF. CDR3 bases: TGTGCCAGCAGCTTAGCACGGAGCCTGGGAGGCACTGAAGCTTTCTTT.

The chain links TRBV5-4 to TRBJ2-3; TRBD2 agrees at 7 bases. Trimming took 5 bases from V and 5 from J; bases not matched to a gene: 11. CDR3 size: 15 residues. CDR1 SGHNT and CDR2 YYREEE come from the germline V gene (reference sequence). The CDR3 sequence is CASRIWGGWEDTQYF. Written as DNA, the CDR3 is TGTGCCAGCAGAATCTGGGGGGGGTGGGAAGATACGCAGTATTTT.

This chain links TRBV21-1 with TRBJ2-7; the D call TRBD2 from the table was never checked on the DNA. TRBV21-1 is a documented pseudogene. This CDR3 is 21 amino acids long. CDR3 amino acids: CASSKGAPSGRALGYSYEQYV. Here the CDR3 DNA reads TGTGCCAGCAGCAAAGGGGCCCCTAGCGGGAGGGCCTTGGGCTACTCCTACGAGCAGTACGTC.

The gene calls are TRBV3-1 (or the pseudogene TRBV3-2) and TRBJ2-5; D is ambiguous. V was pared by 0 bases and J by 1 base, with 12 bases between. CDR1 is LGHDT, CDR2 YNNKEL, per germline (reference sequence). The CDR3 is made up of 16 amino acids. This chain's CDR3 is CASSQDLRLRQETQYF. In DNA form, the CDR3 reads TGTGCCAGCAGCCAAGATTTGAGACTGCGCCAAGAGACCCAGTACTTC.

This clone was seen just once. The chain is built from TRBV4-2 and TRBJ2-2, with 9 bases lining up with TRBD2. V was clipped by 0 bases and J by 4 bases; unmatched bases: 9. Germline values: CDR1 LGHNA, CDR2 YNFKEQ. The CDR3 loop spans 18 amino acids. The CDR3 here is CASSQDGLAGTTTGELFF. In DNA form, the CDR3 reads TGTGCCAGCAGCCAAGATGGCCTAGCGGGGACAACCACCGGGGAGCTGTTTTTT.

The CDR3 nucleotides read TGTGCCAGCATCCCTTGGGAGCGGGAAGGCACAGATACGCAGTATTTT. Protein product: CASIPWEREGTDTQYF. This chain connects TRBV2 to TRBJ2-3; the match to TRBD2 covers 7 bases. CDR1 SNHLY and CDR2 FYNNEI come from the germline V gene. The CDR3 is 16 amino acids. V was pared by 7 bases and J by 1 base, with 11 bases of the junction left unmatched.

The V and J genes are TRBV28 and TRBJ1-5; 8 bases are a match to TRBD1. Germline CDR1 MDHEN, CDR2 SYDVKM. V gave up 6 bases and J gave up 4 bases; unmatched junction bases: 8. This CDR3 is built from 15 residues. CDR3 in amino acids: CASRGTGGWNQPQHF. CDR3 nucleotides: TGTGCCAGCAGGGGGACAGGTGGCTGGAATCAGCCCCAGCATTTT.

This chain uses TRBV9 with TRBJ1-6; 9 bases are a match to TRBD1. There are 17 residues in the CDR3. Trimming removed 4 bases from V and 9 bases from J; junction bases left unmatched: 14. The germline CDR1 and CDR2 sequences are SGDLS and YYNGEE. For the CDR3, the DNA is TGTGCCAGCAGCCCCAATGCCGGGACAGGGACCGCTTCACCCCTCCACTTT. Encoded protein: CASSPNAGTGTASPLHF.

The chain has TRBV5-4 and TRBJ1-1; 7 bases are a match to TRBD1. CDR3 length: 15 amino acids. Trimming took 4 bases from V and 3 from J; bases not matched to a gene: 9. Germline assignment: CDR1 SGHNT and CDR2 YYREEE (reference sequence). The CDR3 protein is CASSPGNRGDTEAFF. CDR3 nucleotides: TGTGCCAGCAGCCCGGGGAACAGGGGAGACACTGAAGCTTTCTTT.

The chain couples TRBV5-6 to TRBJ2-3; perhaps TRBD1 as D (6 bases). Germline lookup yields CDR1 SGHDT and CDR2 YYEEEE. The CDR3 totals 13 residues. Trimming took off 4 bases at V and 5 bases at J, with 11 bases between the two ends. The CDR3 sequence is CASSLQQGDTQYF. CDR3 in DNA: TGTGCCAGCAGCCTACAACAGGGAGATACGCAGTATTTT.

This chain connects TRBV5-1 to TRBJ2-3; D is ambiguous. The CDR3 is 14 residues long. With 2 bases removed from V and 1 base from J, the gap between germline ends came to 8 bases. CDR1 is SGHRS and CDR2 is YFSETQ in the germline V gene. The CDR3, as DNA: TGCGCCAGCAGCTTCCCAGGTGGCACAGATACGCAGTATTTT. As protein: CASSFPGGTDTQYF. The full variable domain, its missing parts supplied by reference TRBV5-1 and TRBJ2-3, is KAGVTQTPRYLIKTRGQQVTLSCSPISGHRSVSWYQQTPGQGLQFLFEYFSETQRNKGNFPGRFSGRQFSNSRSEMNVSTLELGDSALYLCASSFPGGTDTQYFGPGTRLTVL.

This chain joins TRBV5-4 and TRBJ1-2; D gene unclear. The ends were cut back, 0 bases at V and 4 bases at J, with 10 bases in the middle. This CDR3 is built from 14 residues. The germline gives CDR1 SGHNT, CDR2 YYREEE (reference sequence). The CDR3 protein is CASSLDSLAYGYTF. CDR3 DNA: TGTGCCAGCAGCTTGGATAGTCTTGCCTATGGCTACACCTTC.

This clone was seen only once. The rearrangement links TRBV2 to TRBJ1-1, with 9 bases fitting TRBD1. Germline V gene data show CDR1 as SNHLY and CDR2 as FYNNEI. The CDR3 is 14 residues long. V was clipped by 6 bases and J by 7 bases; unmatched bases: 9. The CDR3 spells CASRKTGGLHEAFF. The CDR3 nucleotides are TGTGCCAGCAGGAAGACAGGGGGTCTCCATGAAGCTTTCTTT.

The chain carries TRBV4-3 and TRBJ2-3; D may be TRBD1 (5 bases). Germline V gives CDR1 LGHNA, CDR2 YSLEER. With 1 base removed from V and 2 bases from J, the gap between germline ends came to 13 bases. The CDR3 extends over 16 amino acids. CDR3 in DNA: TGCGCCAGCAGCCAAGGGGCCAGGGCGTCCACAGATACGCAGTATTTT. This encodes CASSQGARASTDTQYF.

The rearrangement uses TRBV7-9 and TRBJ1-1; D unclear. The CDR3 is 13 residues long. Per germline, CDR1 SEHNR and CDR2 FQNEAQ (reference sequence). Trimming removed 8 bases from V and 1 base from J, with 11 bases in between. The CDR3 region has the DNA TGTGCCAGCCGCGGCGGAAAGAACACTGAAGCTTTCTTT. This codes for CASRGGKNTEAFF.

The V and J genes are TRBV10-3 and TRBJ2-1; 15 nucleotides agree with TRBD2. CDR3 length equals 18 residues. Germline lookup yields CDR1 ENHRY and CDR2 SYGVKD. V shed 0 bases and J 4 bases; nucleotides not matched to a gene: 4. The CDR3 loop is CAISESGTSGGFYNEQFF. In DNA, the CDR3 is TGTGCCATCAGTGAGTCAGGGACTAGCGGGGGGTTTTACAATGAGCAGTTCTTC.

The CDR3 region is CASSATLPHRVYGYTF. The DNA for the CDR3 is TGTGCCAGCAGTGCGACCCTCCCTCACAGAGTCTATGGCTACACCTTC. V gene TRBV6-1 combines with J gene TRBJ1-2; D gene uncertain. The germline gives CDR1 MNHNS, CDR2 SASEGT. The CDR3 is made up of 16 amino acids. Trimming removed 4 bases at V and 4 bases at J, with 19 bases between.

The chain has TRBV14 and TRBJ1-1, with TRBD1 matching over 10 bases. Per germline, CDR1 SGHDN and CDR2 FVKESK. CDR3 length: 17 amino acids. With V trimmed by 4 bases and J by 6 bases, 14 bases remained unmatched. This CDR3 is CASSPPLWTGGIAEAFF. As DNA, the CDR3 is TGTGCCAGCAGCCCACCACTTTGGACAGGGGGAATCGCTGAAGCTTTCTTT.

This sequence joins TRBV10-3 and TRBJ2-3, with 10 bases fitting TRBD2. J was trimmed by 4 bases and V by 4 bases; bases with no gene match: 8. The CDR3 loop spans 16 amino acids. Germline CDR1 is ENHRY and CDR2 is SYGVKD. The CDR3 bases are TGTGCCATCAGTGGCCAAGCGGGGGGGTTTTCAGATACGCAGTATTTT. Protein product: CAISGQAGGFSDTQYF.

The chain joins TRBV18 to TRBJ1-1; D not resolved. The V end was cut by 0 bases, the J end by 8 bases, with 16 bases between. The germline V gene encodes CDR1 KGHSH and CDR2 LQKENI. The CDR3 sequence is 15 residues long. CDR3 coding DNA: TGTGCCAGCTCACCACCCTCGTTAGATCTTTCCGAAGCTTTCTTT. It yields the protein CASSPPSLDLSEAFF.

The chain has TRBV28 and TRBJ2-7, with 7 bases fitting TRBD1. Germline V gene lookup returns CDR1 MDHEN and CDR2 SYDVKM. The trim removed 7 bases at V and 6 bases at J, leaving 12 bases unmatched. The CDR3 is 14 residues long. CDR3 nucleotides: TGTGCCAGCACCGCCTCCGGGACAGAGGTCGAGCAGTACTTC. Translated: CASTASGTEVEQYF.

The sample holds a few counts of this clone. For the CDR3, the DNA is TGTGCCAGCAGCGTGGGACAGGGTGGTGAAGCTTTCTTT. As protein: CASSVGQGGEAFF. The chain employs TRBV9 and TRBJ1-1; 9 nucleotides align to TRBD1. Trimming cost V 2 bases and J 7 bases; bases outside gene matches: 3. The CDR3 is made up of 13 amino acids. The germline V gene encodes CDR1 SGDLS and CDR2 YYNGEE.